This T cell receptor (beta chain) emerged from a study of cytomegalovirus exposure and HLA in healthy donors. V was clipped by 0 bases and J by 4 bases, with 7 bases between them. The CDR3 totals 13 residues. CDR1 is MNHEY and CDR2 is SVGAGI in the germline V gene. Concerning this clone: Its antigen remains unknown.

Whole-study results and caveats: Confirmation in vitro established that three CMV-associated chains were specific for CMV antigens. Most TCR beta V segments were productive about 90% or about 30% of the time in an earlier analysis.

The study ran its PCR with 60 Vbeta and 13 Jbeta primers. Using immunoSEQ multiplex PCR, the repertoire was profiled, and TCRdb retains in-frame clones only, with some absent. The table has about 80,000 clones, roughly two thirds seen once. Sample: PBMCs. The receptor was isolated from a woman between 45 and 65 years old in good health and CMV-seropositive. This chain links TRBV6-5 with TRBJ2-7; D is uncertain. The CDR3 sequence is CASSYSASYEQYF. CDR3 sequence (DNA): TGTGCCAGCAGTTACTCGGCATCTTACGAGCAGTACTTC.